This T cell receptor (beta chain) was obtained from a study of regulatory T cells in long-lasting Graves disease. Building the TCR beta libraries relied on iRepertoire HTBI primers, and CDR3 regions underwent Arm-PCR. One entry per CDR3 protein results from TCRdb running MiXCR on the multiplex PCR reads. Of 300,000 to 400,000 distinct CDR3 sequences in the sample, roughly 17% are singletons; the top ten hold roughly 30%. This clonotype was observed a single time. The CDR3 loop spans 14 amino acids. Trimming stripped 0 bases from V and 6 bases from J, with 11 bases between. Germline lookup yields CDR1 SGHRS and CDR2 YFSETQ. Sample time point: newly diagnosed GD, antithyroid drugs for less than 3 months. PBMC-derived RNA was used for the TCR library. This same sample was also part of a study on T cells in Graves' hyperthyroidism and ophthalmopathy. As reported in that work: First-round RT-PCR with HTBI primers amplified the TCR CDR3 region. Ophthalmopathy was identified by the model a median approximately six months ahead of onset.

This chain joins TRBV5-1 and TRBJ2-3; TRBD2 might be the D (5 bases). The source of this sequence is a man aged 40-49 years with Graves disease. The source material was peripheral blood mononuclear cells (PBMCs), sampled at new diagnosis, from a patient treated with antithyroid drugs. CDR3 sequence reads: CASSLDREGDTQYF. The DNA of the CDR3 is TGCGCCAGCAGCTTGGATCGTGAGGGTGATACGCAGTATTTT.